These 18 T cell receptor beta chains originate from one sample sequenced in a study of T-cell memory formation after mild COVID-19. TCRdb re-derived calls from the 5' RACE reads in MiXCR, one entry per CDR3 protein. The sample has roughly 500,000 distinct CDR3 sequences; about a fifth are singletons. Sequencing was performed on PBMCs or a T cell subset sorted from them (not recorded which). These receptors all stem from an adult woman who had mild COVID-19 (a few samples of this study predate the infection). Cell type and time point are not known.

The CDR3 DNA reads as TGTGCCAGCAGCTTAACCCGGCGAGCGGAGATCTCCGGGGAGCAGTACTTC. As protein: CASSLTRRAEISGEQYF. The chain links TRBV7-8 to TRBJ2-7; D is perhaps TRBD2 (5 bases). The CDR3 is made up of 17 amino acids. CDR1 and CDR2 from the germline V gene are SGHVS and FQNEAQ. The V end lost 2 bases, the J end lost 7 bases, and 24 bases lay between the germline ends.

The rearrangement joins TRBV7-8 to TRBJ2-5, with 9 positions matching TRBD1. The CDR3 consists of 19 residues. The germline gives CDR1 SGHVS, CDR2 FQNEAQ. V lost 5 bases, J lost 4 bases, and 20 bases stayed unmatched. The CDR3 loop reads CASSRDREVVGGSRETQYF. The CDR3 coding sequence is TGTGCCAGCAGCCGGGACAGGGAGGTGGTAGGTGGATCTCGAGAGACCCAGTACTTC. The full variable domain, rest sourced from reference TRBV7-8 and TRBJ2-5, is GAGVSQSPRYKVAKRGQDVALRCDPISGHVSLFWYQQALGQGPEFLTYFQNEAQLDKSGLPSDRFFAERPEGSVSTLKIQRTQQEDSAVYLCASSRDREVVGGSRETQYFGPGTRLLVL.

This clonotype was picked up a small number of times. The J gene is TRBJ1-1, the V gene TRBV7-3; D is uncertain. Germline CDR1 is SGHTA and CDR2 is FQGTGA. V was pared by 1 base and J by 2 bases, with 11 bases between. The CDR3 has 15 residues. The CDR3 sequence is CASSLMVSVNTEAFF. The DNA of the CDR3 is TGTGCCAGCAGCTTAATGGTTTCAGTAAACACTGAAGCTTTCTTT.

This clonotype was recorded at least ten times. This chain connects TRBV5-1 to TRBJ1-1; D gene unclear. Germline CDR1 reads SGHRS; CDR2 reads YFSETQ. Trimming cost V 4 bases and J 7 bases, with 17 bases left between them. CDR3 length equals 14 residues. For the CDR3, the DNA is TGCGCCAGCAGCCCGGCGGGTGACCCTTTTGAAGCTTTCTTT. It codes for CASSPAGDPFEAFF.

This sequence joins TRBV29-1 and TRBJ1-1; unclear D gene. The CDR3 spans 13 residues. The V gene lost 0 bases and the J gene lost 7 bases, with 12 bases spanning the gap. Germline loops: CDR1 SQVTM, CDR2 ANQGSEA. CDR3 residues: CSVEDLRIDEAFF. CDR3 DNA: TGCAGCGTTGAAGATCTCCGCATAGATGAAGCTTTCTTT.

This clonotype was seen repeatedly, ten times or more. A read error may account for a junction end that differs from germline. The J gene is TRBJ2-2, the V gene TRBV5-1; no clear D gene. Germline V CDR1 and CDR2: SGHRS, YFSETQ. CDR3 length equals 14 residues. The CDR3 is CASSLVGNTGELFF. Written as DNA, the CDR3 is TGTGCCAGCAGCCTAGTAGGGAACACCGGGGAGCTGTTTTTT.

This clonotype was seen only a few times. The rearrangement joins TRBV5-6 to TRBJ2-7; D possibly corresponds to TRBD2 (6 bases). Per the germline V gene, CDR1 is SGHDT and CDR2 is YYEEEE. V lost 3 bases, J lost 3 bases, and 7 bases lay in between. CDR3 length: 12 residues. The CDR3 loop reads CASSWTNYEQYF. The CDR3 DNA is TGTGCCAGCAGCTGGACTAACTACGAGCAGTACTTC.

The rearrangement joins TRBV28 to TRBJ1-2; 12 bases are shared with TRBD1. CDR1 and CDR2 from the germline V gene are MDHEN and SYDVKM. V was clipped by 5 bases and J by 7 bases; unmatched bases: 14. The CDR3 is made up of 17 amino acids. CDR3 coding DNA: TGTGCCAGCAGTCTCCCCTCCGGGACAGGGGGCGGTTTTGGCTACACCTTC. Translated: CASSLPSGTGGGFGYTF.

Many counts were recorded for this clonotype. The CDR3: CASSSGLAIYEQYF. The CDR3 DNA reads TGTGCCAGCAGCTCGGGACTAGCGATCTACGAGCAGTACTTC. The chain uses TRBV7-8 and TRBJ2-7; TRBD2 agrees at 10 bases. This CDR3 contains 14 residues. Germline CDR1 SGHVS, CDR2 FQNEAQ. The J segment lost 3 bases and the V segment lost 4 bases, leaving 3 bases of the junction unmatched.

The chain combines TRBV15 with TRBJ2-3; D is perhaps TRBD2 (6 bases). CDR3 size: 20 residues. Germline V gene sequence: CDR1 LNHNV, CDR2 YYDKDF (reference sequence). Trimming pared 6 bases from V and 0 bases from J, leaving 28 bases between. This CDR3 reads CATSSPTPGTSVPSTDTQYF. The CDR3 DNA reads as TGTGCCACCAGTTCGCCGACCCCCGGGACTTCCGTACCTAGCACAGATACGCAGTATTTT. The complete variable domain, with remaining parts taken from reference TRBV15 and TRBJ2-3, reads DAMVIQNPRYQVTQFGKPVTLSCSQTLNHNVMYWYQQKSSQAPKLLFHYYDKDFNNEADTPDNFQSRRPNTSFCFLDIRSPGLGDTAMYLCATSSPTPGTSVPSTDTQYFGPGTRLTVL.

Comments on this clonotype: A much more abundant neighbour one base away suggests this may be a read error. The V and J genes are TRBV2 and TRBJ2-7; D remains unclear. This CDR3 has 12 residues. V lost 2 bases and J 2 bases, leaving 4 bases between the germline ends. CDR1 SNHLY and CDR2 FYNNEI come from the germline V gene. The CDR3 reads CASSELAYEQYF. The DNA for the CDR3 is TGTGCCAGCAGTGAACTGGCCTACGAGCAGTACTTC.

This chain uses TRBV5-1 with TRBJ2-2; 11 bases map to TRBD2. Germline-derived CDR1 and CDR2 are SGHRS and YFSETQ. The CDR3 contains 17 residues. Trimming removed 4 bases from V and 5 bases from J; junction bases left unmatched: 10. CDR3 sequence: CASSPPPSGGLTGELFF. CDR3 DNA: TGCGCCAGCAGCCCCCCTCCTAGCGGGGGGTTGACCGGGGAGCTGTTTTTT.

This clonotype was picked up a small number of times. This sequence joins TRBV11-2 and TRBJ1-3, with no clear D. Germline V CDR1 and CDR2: SGHAT, FQNNGV. The CDR3 has 15 amino acids. The V end was cut by 7 bases, the J end by 2 bases, with 15 bases between. For the CDR3, the DNA is TGTGCCAGCATTCCCGTCGCAAGGGCTGGAAACACCATATATTTT. Its protein is CASIPVARAGNTIYF.

There are a few counts of this clonotype. The V and J genes are TRBV12-5 and TRBJ1-1; a weak D match, TRBD1 (6 bases). V was shortened by 2 bases and J by 4 bases, with 8 bases between the two germline ends. The CDR3 totals 13 residues. CDR1 LGHNT and CDR2 FRNRAP come from the germline V gene. The CDR3, as DNA: TGTGCTAGTGGTTTGAGGACAGCCACTGAAGCTTTCTTT. Protein sequence: CASGLRTATEAFF.

In this sample, this clonotype turned up a few times. The V gene is TRBV9, the J gene TRBJ1-1; D remains ambiguous. The V and J ends lost 0 bases and 7 bases respectively, with 10 bases between them. The CDR3 totals 13 residues. Germline CDR1 is SGDLS and CDR2 is YYNGEE. The CDR3 bases are TGTGCCAGCAGCGTAGTTTCGCTAAGTGAAGCTTTCTTT. Protein: CASSVVSLSEAFF.

This clonotype was seen only a few times. The chain couples TRBV9 to TRBJ2-2; 11 bases are shared with TRBD1. V lost 0 bases and J lost 4; bases outside the gene matches: 2. This CDR3 contains 16 residues. CDR1 is SGDLS and CDR2 is YYNGEE in the germline V gene. CDR3 loop: CASSVVGTGGTGELFF. Written as DNA, the CDR3 is TGTGCCAGCAGCGTAGTCGGGACAGGGGGCACCGGGGAGCTGTTTTTT.

V gene TRBV18 combines with J gene TRBJ1-1, with 10 bases aligning to TRBD1. V gave up 4 bases and J gave up 5 bases; unmatched junction bases: 7. CDR3 length: 15 amino acids. From germline, CDR1 is KGHSH and CDR2 LQKENI. In DNA form, the CDR3 reads TGTGCCAGCTCACTAGAGACAGGGGGCTGGACTGAAGCTTTCTTT. This encodes CASSLETGGWTEAFF.

There are a few counts of this clonotype. The rearrangement links TRBV10-3 to TRBJ2-7; 10 bases fit TRBD1. The V segment lost 6 bases and the J segment 5 bases; nucleotides outside the gene matches: 4. CDR1 ENHRY and CDR2 SYGVKD come from the germline V gene. The CDR3 has 13 residues. In DNA, the CDR3 is TGTGCCATCAGCGGGGACAGGGGAGACGAGCAGTACTTC. This encodes CAISGDRGDEQYF.